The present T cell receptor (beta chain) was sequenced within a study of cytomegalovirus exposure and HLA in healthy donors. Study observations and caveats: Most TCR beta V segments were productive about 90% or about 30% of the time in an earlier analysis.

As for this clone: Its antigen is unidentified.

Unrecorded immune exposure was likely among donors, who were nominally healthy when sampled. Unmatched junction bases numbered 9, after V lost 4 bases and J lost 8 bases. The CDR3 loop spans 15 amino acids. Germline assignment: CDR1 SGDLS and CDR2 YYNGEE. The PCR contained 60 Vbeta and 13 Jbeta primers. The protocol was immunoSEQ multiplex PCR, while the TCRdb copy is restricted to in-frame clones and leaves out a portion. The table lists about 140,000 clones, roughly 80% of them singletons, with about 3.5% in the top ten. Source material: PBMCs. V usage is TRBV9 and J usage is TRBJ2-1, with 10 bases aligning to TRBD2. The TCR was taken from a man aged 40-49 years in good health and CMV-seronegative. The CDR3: CASSWSGGAGDEQFF. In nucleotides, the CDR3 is TGTGCCAGCAGCTGGAGCGGGGGGGCGGGAGATGAGCAGTTCTTC.